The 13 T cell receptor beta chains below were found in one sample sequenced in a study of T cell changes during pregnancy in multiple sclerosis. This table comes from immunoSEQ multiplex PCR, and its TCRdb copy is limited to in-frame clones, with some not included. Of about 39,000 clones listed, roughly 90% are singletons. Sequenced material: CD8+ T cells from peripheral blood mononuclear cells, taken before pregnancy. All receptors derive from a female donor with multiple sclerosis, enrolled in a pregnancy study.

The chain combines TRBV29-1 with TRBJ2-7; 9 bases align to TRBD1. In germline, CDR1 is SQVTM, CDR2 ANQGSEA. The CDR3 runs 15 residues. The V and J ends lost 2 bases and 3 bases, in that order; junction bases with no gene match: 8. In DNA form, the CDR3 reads TGCAGCGTTGAAATACCGGGACAGGGCATCTACGAGCAGTACTTC. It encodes CSVEIPGQGIYEQYF.

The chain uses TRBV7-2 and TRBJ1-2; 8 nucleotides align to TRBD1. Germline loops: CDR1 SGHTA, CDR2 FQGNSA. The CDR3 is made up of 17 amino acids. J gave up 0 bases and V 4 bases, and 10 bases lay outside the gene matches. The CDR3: CASSSRTGISPNYGYTF. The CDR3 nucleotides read TGTGCCAGCAGCTCCAGGACAGGGATCAGCCCTAACTATGGCTACACCTTC. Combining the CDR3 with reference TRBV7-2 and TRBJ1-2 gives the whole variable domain GAGVSQSPSNKVTEKGKDVELRCDPISGHTALYWYRQSLGQGLEFLIYFQGNSAPDKSGLPSDRFSAERTGGSVSTLTIQRTQQEDSAVYLCASSSRTGISPNYGYTFGSGTRLTVV.

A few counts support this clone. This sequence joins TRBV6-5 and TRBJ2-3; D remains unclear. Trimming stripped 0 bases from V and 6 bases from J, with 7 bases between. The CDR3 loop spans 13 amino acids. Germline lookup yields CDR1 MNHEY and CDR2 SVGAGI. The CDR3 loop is CASSYSNWDTQYF. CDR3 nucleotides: TGTGCCAGCAGTTACTCGAACTGGGATACGCAGTATTTT.

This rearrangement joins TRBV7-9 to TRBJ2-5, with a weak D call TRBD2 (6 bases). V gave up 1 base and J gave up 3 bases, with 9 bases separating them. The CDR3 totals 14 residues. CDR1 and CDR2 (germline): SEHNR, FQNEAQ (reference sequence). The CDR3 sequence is CASSLVRGEETQYF. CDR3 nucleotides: TGTGCCAGCAGCTTAGTGCGGGGCGAAGAGACCCAGTACTTC.

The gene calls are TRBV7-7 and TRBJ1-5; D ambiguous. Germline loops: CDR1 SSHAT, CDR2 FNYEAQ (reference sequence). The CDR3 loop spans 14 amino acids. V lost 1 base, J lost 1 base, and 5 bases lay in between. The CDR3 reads CASSLEQSNQPQHF. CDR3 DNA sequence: TGTGCCAGCAGCTTAGAACAGAGCAATCAGCCCCAGCATTTT.

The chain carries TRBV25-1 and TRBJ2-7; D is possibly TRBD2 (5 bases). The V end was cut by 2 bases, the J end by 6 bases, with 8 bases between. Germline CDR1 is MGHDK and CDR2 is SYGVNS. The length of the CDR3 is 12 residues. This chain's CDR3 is CASSEGLGEQYF. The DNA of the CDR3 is TGTGCCAGCAGTGAAGGACTGGGCGAGCAGTACTTC.

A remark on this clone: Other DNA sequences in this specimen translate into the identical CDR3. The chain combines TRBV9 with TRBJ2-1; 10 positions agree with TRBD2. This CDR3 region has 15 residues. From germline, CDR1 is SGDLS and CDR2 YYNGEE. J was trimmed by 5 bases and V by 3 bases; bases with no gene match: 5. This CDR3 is CASSERLAGDNEQFF. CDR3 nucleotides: TGTGCCAGCAGCGAGAGGCTAGCGGGGGACAATGAGCAGTTCTTC.

The CDR3 sequence: CASSLGTLVYNEQFF. For the CDR3, the DNA is TGTGCCAGCAGCTTAGGGACACTGGTCTACAATGAGCAGTTCTTC. J is TRBJ2-1 and V is TRBV5-5, with D possibly TRBD1 on 6 matching bases. The CDR3 spans 15 residues. With 2 bases removed from V and 3 bases from J, the gap between germline ends came to 12 bases. The germline V gene encodes CDR1 SGHKS and CDR2 YYEKEE (reference sequence).

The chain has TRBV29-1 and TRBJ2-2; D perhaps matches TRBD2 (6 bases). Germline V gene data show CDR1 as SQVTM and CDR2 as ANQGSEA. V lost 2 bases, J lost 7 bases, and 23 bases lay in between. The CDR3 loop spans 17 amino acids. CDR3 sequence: CSVEIVRGYHRVGELFF. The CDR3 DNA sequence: TGCAGCGTTGAAATCGTGCGGGGTTATCATCGAGTCGGGGAGCTGTTTTTT.

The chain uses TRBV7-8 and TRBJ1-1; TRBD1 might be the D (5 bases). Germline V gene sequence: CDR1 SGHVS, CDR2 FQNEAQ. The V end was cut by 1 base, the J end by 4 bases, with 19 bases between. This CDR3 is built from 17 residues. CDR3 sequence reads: CASSLEGRGLSGTEAFF. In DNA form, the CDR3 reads TGTGCCAGCAGCTTAGAAGGGAGGGGTTTGAGCGGCACTGAAGCTTTCTTT.

The CDR3 region is CASSPLEVAQETQYF. The CDR3 DNA follows: TGTGCCAGCAGTCCCCTTGAGGTGGCGCAAGAGACCCAGTACTTC. The chain recombines TRBV9 with TRBJ2-5; D remains unclear. From germline, CDR1 is SGDLS and CDR2 YYNGEE. There are 15 residues in the CDR3. Trimming shortened V by 5 bases and J by 2 bases, and 16 bases separated the two germline ends.

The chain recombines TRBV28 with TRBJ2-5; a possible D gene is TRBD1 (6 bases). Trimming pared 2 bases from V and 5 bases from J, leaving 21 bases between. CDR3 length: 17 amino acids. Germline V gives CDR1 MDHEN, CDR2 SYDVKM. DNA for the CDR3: TGTGCCAGCAGTTTACCCCCGGGGACAAAGTCCGCTGAGACCCAGTACTTC. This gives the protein CASSLPPGTKSAETQYF.

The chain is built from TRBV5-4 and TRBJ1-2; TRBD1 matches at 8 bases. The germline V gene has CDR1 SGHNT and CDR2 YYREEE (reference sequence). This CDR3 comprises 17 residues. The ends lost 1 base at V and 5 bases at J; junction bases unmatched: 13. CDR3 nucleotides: TGTGCCAGCAGCTTGTCGCCTCGACAGGGGACGAATTATGGCTACACCTTC. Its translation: CASSLSPRQGTNYGYTF.